These T cell receptor beta chains were read from a single sample in a study of beta chain features in type 1 diabetes. The table came from immunoSEQ multiplex PCR; TCRdb's copy has only in-frame clones and leaves some out. The top ten clones hold around 0.015% of a sample with about 360,000 clones, roughly 12% of them seen once. Material for sequencing was naive CD4+ T cells from blood. The receptors stem from a man younger than 30 in good health. Each CDR3 is given with its conserved first and last residue. The order of the fields is clone size, V gene, CDR3 length, D gene, J gene, CDR3 protein, CDR3 DNA. A D gene is named only where the DNA matches it firmly. The size entry is marked missing in some rows and otherwise reads once, few, many or a size class.

-	TRBV5-6	13	-	TRBJ2-7	CASSLDRSRRQYF	TGTGCCAGCAGCTTGGATCGTTCTCGTCGGCAGTACTTC
few	TRBV30	14	TRBD1	TRBJ1-2	CASNRDSMSYGYTF	TGTGCCTCAAACAGGGACAGCATGAGTTATGGCTACACCTTC
few	TRBV19	14	-	TRBJ2-7	CASAGQMSSYEQYF	TGTGCCAGTGCGGGACAGATGAGCTCCTACGAGCAGTACTTC
-	TRBV5-4	13	-	TRBJ2-3	CASTLGVTDTQYF	TGTGCCAGCACCCTAGGGGTCACAGATACGCAGTATTTT
-	TRBV29-1	15	TRBD2	TRBJ2-5	CSVPTSGRPQETQYF	TGCAGCGTTCCGACTAGCGGGAGGCCCCAAGAGACCCAGTACTTC
-	TRBV5-6	16	-	TRBJ1-5	CASSLNGGDKNQPQHF	TGTGCCAGCAGCTTAAACGGAGGAGATAAGAATCAGCCCCAGCATTTT
-	TRBV7-3	13	-	TRBJ2-7	CASSAGQSYEQYF	TGTGCCAGCAGCGCCGGACAGTCCTACGAGCAGTACTTC
few	TRBV10-3	15	TRBD2	TRBJ2-7	CAISSGLADVYEQYF	TGTGCCATCAGTTCGGGACTAGCGGATGTCTACGAGCAGTACTTC
-	TRBV30	15	-	TRBJ2-2	CAWRGGEAGTGELFF	TGTGCCTGGAGAGGGGGGGAAGCGGGCACCGGGGAGCTGTTTTTT
few	TRBV5-1	15	-	TRBJ2-7	CASSFQGVLSYEQYF	TGCGCCAGCAGCTTCCAAGGGGTACTTTCCTACGAGCAGTACTTC
-	TRBV9	21	TRBD1	TRBJ2-6	CASSVATPTRLTGAGANVLTF	TGTGCCAGCAGCGTAGCCACTCCCACTAGACTCACAGGGGCCGGGGCCAACGTCCTGACTTTC
few	TRBV9	13	-	TRBJ1-1	CASSVVQYTEAFF	TGTGCCAGCAGCGTAGTCCAGTACACTGAAGCTTTCTTT
few	TRBV29-1	12	-	TRBJ1-5	CSVESGNQPQHF	TGCAGCGTTGAATCGGGCAATCAGCCCCAGCATTTT
-	TRBV28	15	TRBD1	TRBJ1-1	CASSLLGTGGTEAFF	TGTGCCAGCAGTTTATTGGGGACAGGGGGGACTGAAGCTTTCTTT
-	TRBV30	12	-	TRBJ2-1	CAQALLGPIQFF	TGTGCGCAAGCCCTCCTTGGTCCTATACAGTTCTTC
few	TRBV30	15	TRBD1	TRBJ1-6	CAWRRDRSYNSPLHF	TGTGCCTGGAGGCGGGACAGGAGCTATAATTCACCCCTCCACTTT
-	TRBV5-6	13	-	TRBJ2-1	CASLGGLSNEQFF	TGTGCCAGCCTTGGCGGGTTATCCAATGAGCAGTTCTTC
-	TRBV2	12	-	TRBJ2-5	CASSEGRRDKYF	TGTGCCAGCAGTGAAGGGCGCAGGGACAAGTACTTC
-	TRBV7-9	15	TRBD2	TRBJ2-5	CASSPGTSDQETQYF	TGTGCCAGCAGCCCCGGGACTAGCGACCAAGAGACCCAGTACTTC
-	TRBV7-2	15	-	TRBJ2-1	CASSIGGETYNEQFF	TGTGCCAGCAGCATAGGCGGGGAAACCTACAATGAGCAGTTCTTC
few	TRBV5-1	15	-	TRBJ1-1	CASSSQDTPHTEAFF	TGCGCCAGCAGCAGTCAGGATACCCCACACACTGAAGCTTTCTTT
-	TRBV6-4	15	TRBD1	TRBJ1-2	CATRSTGGENYGYTF	TGTGCCACCAGATCTACAGGGGGCGAAAACTATGGCTACACCTTC
-	TRBV11-2	14	-	TRBJ1-6	CASSLGIGNSPLHF	TGTGCCAGCAGCTTAGGTATCGGGAATTCACCCCTCCACTTT
-	TRBV6-5	15	-	TRBJ2-7	CASSSRDIGPYEQYF	TGTGCCAGCAGTTCCCGGGACATAGGGCCCTACGAGCAGTACTTC
-	TRBV6-6	14	-	TRBJ2-2	CASSYSSGTGELFF	TGTGCCAGCAGTTACTCGAGCGGTACCGGGGAGCTGTTTTTT
-	TRBV7-2	15	-	TRBJ1-5	CASSSDGRSNQPQHF	TGTGCCAGCAGTTCCGACGGGAGGAGCAATCAGCCCCAGCATTTT
few	TRBV6-1	16	TRBD2	TRBJ2-3	CASSDSGGRRTDTQYF	TGTGCCAGCAGTGATAGCGGGGGCCGACGCACAGATACGCAGTATTTT
few	TRBV4-2	14	TRBD1	TRBJ1-1	CASSQDRQGPEAFF	TGTGCCAGCAGCCAAGATCGACAGGGGCCTGAAGCTTTCTTT
few	TRBV7-9	14	TRBD2	TRBJ2-5	CASSYGTSGETQYF	TGTGCCAGCAGCTACGGGACTAGTGGGGAGACCCAGTACTTC
few	TRBV27	14	TRBD1	TRBJ2-7	CASSLSRGRLEQYF	TGTGCCAGCAGTTTAAGCAGGGGGCGCCTCGAGCAGTACTTC
-	TRBV4-3	17	TRBD1	TRBJ2-1	CASSQVRGGQGVYEQFF	TGCGCCAGCAGCCAAGTTCGGGGGGGACAGGGGGTTTATGAGCAGTTCTTC
-	TRBV11-1	15	TRBD2	TRBJ2-1	CASSRSGSSYNEQFF	TGTGCCAGCAGCCGTAGCGGGAGCTCCTACAATGAGCAGTTCTTC
-	TRBV2	13	TRBD1	TRBJ2-7	CASSVDRSREQYF	TGTGCCAGCAGTGTGGACAGGTCGAGGGAGCAGTACTTC
few	TRBV7-2	13	-	TRBJ1-5	CASSSQGNQPQHF	TGTGCCAGCAGCTCTCAGGGTAATCAGCCCCAGCATTTT